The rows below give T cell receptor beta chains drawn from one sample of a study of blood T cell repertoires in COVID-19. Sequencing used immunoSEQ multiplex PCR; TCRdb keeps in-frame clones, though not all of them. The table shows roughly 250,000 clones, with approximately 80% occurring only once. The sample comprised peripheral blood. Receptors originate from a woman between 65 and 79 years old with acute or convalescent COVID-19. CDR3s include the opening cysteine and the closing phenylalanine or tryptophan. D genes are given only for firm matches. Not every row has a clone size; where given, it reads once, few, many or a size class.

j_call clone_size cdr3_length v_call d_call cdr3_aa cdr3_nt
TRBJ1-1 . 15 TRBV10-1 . CASSPQGNLDTEAFF TGCGCCAGCAGTCCCCAGGGCAATTTGGACACTGAAGCTTTCTTT
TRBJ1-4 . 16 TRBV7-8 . CASSLEVADSNEKLFF TGTGCCAGCAGCTTAGAGGTCGCGGACAGTAATGAAAAACTGTTTTTT
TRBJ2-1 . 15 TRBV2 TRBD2 CASTSLAGAYNEQFF TGTGCCAGCACCTCTTTAGCGGGGGCCTACAATGAGCAGTTCTTC
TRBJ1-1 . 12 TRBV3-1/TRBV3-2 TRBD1 CASRKGAAEAFF TGTGCCAGCAGGAAGGGGGCAGCTGAAGCTTTCTTT
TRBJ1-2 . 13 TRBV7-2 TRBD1 CASSPGQGGGYTF TGTGCCAGCAGCCCAGGACAGGGGGGAGGCTACACCTTC
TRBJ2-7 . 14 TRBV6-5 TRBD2 CASSFTPGGPEQYF TGTGCCAGCAGTTTTACACCGGGGGGTCCCGAGCAGTACTTC
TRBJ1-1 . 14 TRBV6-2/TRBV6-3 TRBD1 CASSYLTGITEAFF TGTGCCAGCAGTTATCTGACAGGGATCACTGAAGCTTTCTTT
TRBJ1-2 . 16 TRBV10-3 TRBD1 CAISPGQGNGGYGYTF TGTGCCATCAGCCCGGGACAGGGTAATGGAGGCTATGGCTACACCTTC
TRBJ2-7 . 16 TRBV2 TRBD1 CASSEALGTGGDEQYF TGTGCCAGCAGTGAAGCGCTTGGGACAGGGGGCGACGAGCAGTACTTC
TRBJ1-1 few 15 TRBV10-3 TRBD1 CAIRLSTGTNTEAFF TGTGCCATCCGATTATCGACAGGGACGAACACTGAAGCTTTCTTT
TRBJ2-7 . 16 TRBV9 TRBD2 CASSVGSGGPSYEQYF TGTGCCAGCAGCGTAGGGAGCGGGGGGCCTTCCTACGAGCAGTACTTC
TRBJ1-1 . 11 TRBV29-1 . CSVEGNTEAFF TGCAGCGTTGAGGGCAACACTGAAGCTTTCTTT
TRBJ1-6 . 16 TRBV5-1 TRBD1 CASSLVTTGGDSPLHF TGCGCCAGCAGCTTGGTAACGACAGGGGGCGATTCACCCCTCCACTTT
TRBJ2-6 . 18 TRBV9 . CASTLSGQTLSGANVLTF TGTGCCAGCACCTTAAGCGGACAGACTCTCTCTGGGGCCAACGTCCTGACTTTC
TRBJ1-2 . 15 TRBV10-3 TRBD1 CAISEIQGANYGYTF TGTGCCATCAGTGAGATCCAGGGGGCAAACTATGGCTACACCTTC
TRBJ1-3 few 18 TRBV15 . CATSRDQRAARSGNTIYF TGTGCCACCAGCAGAGATCAGCGTGCGGCTCGCTCTGGAAACACCATATATTTT
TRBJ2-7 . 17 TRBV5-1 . CASSLGSGHLFSYEQYF TGCGCCAGCAGCTTGGGATCGGGACACCTTTTCTCCTACGAGCAGTACTTC
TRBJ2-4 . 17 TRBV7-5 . CARSLRSGSFPQNIQYF TGTGCCAGAAGCTTAAGGTCCGGGAGTTTTCCCCAAAACATTCAGTACTTC
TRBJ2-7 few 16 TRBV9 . CASSPGDSTLSYEQYF TGTGCCAGCAGCCCAGGAGACAGTACCCTATCCTACGAGCAGTACTTC
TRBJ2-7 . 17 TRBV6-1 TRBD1 CASSEGSGTAYLYEQYF TGTGCCAGCAGTGAAGGTTCCGGGACAGCTTACCTCTACGAGCAGTACTTC
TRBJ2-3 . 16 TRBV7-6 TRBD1 CASSPPGQAFTDTQYF TGTGCCAGCAGCCCTCCTGGACAGGCATTTACAGATACGCAGTATTTT
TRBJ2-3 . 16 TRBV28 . CASSWIGGPGTDTQYF TGTGCCAGCAGTTGGATCGGGGGGCCAGGCACAGATACGCAGTATTTT
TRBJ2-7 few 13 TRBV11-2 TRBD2 CASSGLTSAEQYF TGTGCCAGCAGCGGCCTGACTAGCGCCGAGCAGTACTTC
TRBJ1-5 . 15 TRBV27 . CASSFWGGSNQPQHF TGTGCCAGCAGTTTTTGGGGGGGCTCCAATCAGCCCCAGCATTTT
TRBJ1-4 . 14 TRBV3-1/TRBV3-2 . CASSQTGRVEKLFF TGTGCCAGCAGCCAAACTGGCCGGGTGGAAAAACTGTTTTTT
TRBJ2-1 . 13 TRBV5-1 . CASSHPRAEEQFF TGCGCCAGCAGCCACCCTAGAGCTGAGGAGCAGTTCTTC
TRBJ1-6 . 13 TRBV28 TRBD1 CAPERGGLSPLHF TGTGCCCCCGAGAGAGGGGGCCTGTCACCCCTCCACTTT
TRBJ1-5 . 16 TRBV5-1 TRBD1 CASSLGQGLGNQPQHF TGCGCCAGCAGCTTGGGACAGGGGTTGGGCAATCAGCCCCAGCATTTT
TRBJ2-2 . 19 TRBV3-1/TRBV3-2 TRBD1 CASSQGFVVHRGHGGELFF TGTGCCAGCAGCCAAGGTTTTGTAGTTCACAGGGGGCACGGCGGGGAGCTGTTTTTT
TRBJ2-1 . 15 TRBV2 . CASSDGQGSYNEQFF TGTGCCAGCAGTGATGGGCAGGGTTCCTACAATGAGCAGTTCTTC
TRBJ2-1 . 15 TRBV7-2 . CASSLDSAAPGEQFF TGTGCCAGCAGCTTAGACTCGGCAGCTCCAGGTGAGCAGTTCTTC
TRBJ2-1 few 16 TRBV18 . CASSPTDGNSGNEQFF TGTGCCAGCTCACCCACCGACGGAAATTCGGGGAATGAGCAGTTCTTC
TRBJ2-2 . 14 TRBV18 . CASSPGPNTGELFF TGTGCCAGCTCACCGGGCCCGAACACCGGGGAGCTGTTTTTT